This section outlines one TCR beta chain sequence together with its context. The antigen is not known. These data are taken from a study of cytomegalovirus exposure and HLA in healthy donors. Broader study findings: The dataset shows that most TCR sequences were rare, while some public TCRs occurred in many donors. Subsequent analysis of the 120 or so validation repertoires found a tendency for first-cohort TCR clusters to co-occur. The study labeled around 160 TCR beta chains cytomegalovirus-associated.

With 6 bases removed from V and 1 base from J, the gap between germline ends came to 10 bases. The CDR3 length is 13 residues. Germline lookup yields CDR1 MNHEY and CDR2 SMNVEV (reference sequence). Assay used: immunoSEQ multiplex PCR; TCRdb lists only in-frame clones, some missing. The table shows 150,000 to 200,000 clones, with around 85% occurring only once. Material for sequencing was PBMCs. This TCR came from a man aged 18-30 years in good health and CMV-seropositive. The rearrangement links TRBV27 to TRBJ2-7, with a possible D match to TRBD2 (6 bases). In DNA form, the CDR3 reads TGTGCCAGCAGCGGGACTGATTCCTACGAGCAGTACTTC. Its translation: CASSGTDSYEQYF.